Presented here are 17 T cell receptor beta chains from one specimen sequenced in a study of T cells in Graves' hyperthyroidism and ophthalmopathy. Amplification targeted TCR beta CDR3 regions from RNA transcripts. First-round RT-PCR of the TCR CDR3 relied on the HTBI primer set. TCRdb processed the multiplex PCR reads anew with MiXCR; each CDR3 protein has one entry. The table lists roughly 840,000 distinct CDR3 sequences, over 35% of them singletons, with over 8% in the top ten. Material for sequencing was blood. The receptors derive from a man between 18 and 35 years old with Graves' hyperthyroidism.

This clonotype was seen just once. At one end the junction does not follow the germline gene, possibly because of a read error. The chain couples TRBV29-1 to TRBJ2-1; D is undetermined. The CDR3 covers 12 residues. The germline CDR1 and CDR2 sequences are SQVTM and ANQGSEA. The CDR3 bases are TGCAGCGTTGAAGGTGCCTACAATGAGCAGTTCTTT. Translation gives CSVEGAYNEQFF.

The rearrangement uses TRBV29-1 and TRBJ2-7; 9 bases align to TRBD1. V was clipped by 8 bases and J by 5 bases; unmatched bases: 10. The CDR3 is 13 residues long. CDR1 is SQVTM and CDR2 is ANQGSEA in the germline V gene. The CDR3 is CSWEGTGFDEQYF. The CDR3, as DNA: TGCAGCTGGGAAGGGACAGGGTTCGACGAGCAGTACTTC.

V gene TRBV19 combines with J gene TRBJ1-5; TRBD1 might be the D (6 bases). V lost 3 bases, J lost 0 bases, and 15 bases lay in between. Germline CDR1 and CDR2: LNHDA and SQIVND (reference sequence). This CDR3 has 17 residues. The CDR3 DNA reads TGTGCCAGTAGTATGAGGGGGAGGGCATTTAGCAATCAGCCCCAGCATTTT. Protein product: CASSMRGRAFSNQPQHF.

Note on this clonotype: A junction boundary mismatches the germline segment, possibly from a read error. The V gene is TRBV10-3, the J gene TRBJ2-2, with D tentatively TRBD2 (6 bases). The CDR3 spans 12 residues. The germline V gene encodes CDR1 ENHRY and CDR2 SYGVKD. The CDR3 protein is CAISESRLVGLF. The CDR3 DNA reads as TGTGCCATCAGTGAGTCAAGACTAGTGGGGCTTTTT.

This clonotype was detected a few times. J is TRBJ2-5 and V is TRBV9; D perhaps matches TRBD2 (6 bases). The CDR3 is 14 amino acids. Germline values: CDR1 SGDLS, CDR2 YYNGEE. Trimming shortened V by 3 bases and J by 5 bases, and 14 bases separated the two germline ends. The CDR3 reads CASSGGVPAETQYF. CDR3 DNA sequence: TGTGCCAGCAGCGGGGGGGTCCCCGCGGAGACCCAGTACTTC.

Only a few counts were recorded for this clonotype. The chain joins TRBV12-3 or TRBV12-4 to TRBJ1-5; 10 bases agree with TRBD1. The CDR3 is 15 amino acids. Trimming removed 5 bases from V and 7 bases from J; junction bases left unmatched: 8. CDR3 in amino acids: CASSPGTGVWQPQHF. The CDR3 nucleotides are TGTGCCAGCAGTCCCGGGACAGGGGTTTGGCAGCCCCAGCATTTT.

For this clonotype: This likely comes from a read error, as the CDR3 has no conserved phenylalanine or tryptophan at its end. CDR3 bases: TGTGCCAGCAGCACAGGACAGACTAACTATGGCTACACCCTC. Encoded protein: CASSTGQTNYGYTL. This chain links TRBV7-9 with TRBJ1-2; D may be TRBD1 (6 bases). The V end lost 5 bases, the J end lost 0 bases, and 10 bases lay between the germline ends. There are 14 residues in the CDR3. Germline V gene data show CDR1 as SEHNR and CDR2 as FQNEAQ (reference sequence).

J is TRBJ2-7 and V is TRBV12-3 or TRBV12-4; 8 bases are a match to TRBD1. This CDR3 contains 13 residues. After removal of 5 bases from V and 6 bases from J, the junction contained 6 bases not matched to a gene. The DNA for the CDR3 is TGTGCCAGCAGTAGGACAGGGACGAGCGAGCAGTACTTC. Protein product: CASSRTGTSEQYF.

This clonotype was picked up many times. The V and J genes are TRBV15 and TRBJ2-6, with D maybe TRBD1 (6 bases). The length of the CDR3 is 18 residues. V lost 1 base to trimming and J lost 0 bases, with 13 bases between them. Germline CDR1 and CDR2: LNHNV and YYDKDF (reference sequence). The CDR3 DNA reads as TGTGCCACCAGCAGAGGAGGACAGATTTACTCTGGGGCCAACGTCCTGACTTTC. It translates to CATSRGGQIYSGANVLTF.

The V call is TRBV6-5, the J call TRBJ1-1, with D tentatively TRBD1 (6 bases). The V and J ends lost 8 bases and 7 bases respectively, with 14 bases between them. Germline V gene sequence: CDR1 MNHEY, CDR2 SVGAGI. The CDR3 consists of 12 residues. In nucleotides, the CDR3 is TGTGCCAGCCACATGATGGGACATGAAGCTTTCTTT. Encoded protein: CASHMMGHEAFF.

About this clonotype itself: A much larger clone differs from this one at a single base, so this may be a read error. The rearrangement links TRBV7-9 to TRBJ1-1; possibly TRBD1 for D (5 bases). Germline V lookup: CDR1 SEHNR, CDR2 FQNEAQ (reference sequence). The CDR3 length is 13 residues. V lost 5 bases and J 8 bases, leaving 15 bases between the germline ends. CDR3 residues: CASSAGAGEEAFF. Here the CDR3 DNA reads TGTGCCAGCAGCGCCGGGGCGGGAGAGGAAGCTTTCTTT.

This clonotype was recorded at least ten times. This chain connects TRBV5-6 to TRBJ1-6; D gene uncertain. Per germline, CDR1 SGHDT and CDR2 YYEEEE. Trimming took off 1 base at V and 12 bases at J, with 11 bases between the two ends. This CDR3 comprises 13 residues. DNA for the CDR3: TGTGCCAGCAGCTTGTACCTCGACCGACCCCTCCACTTT. Translated, it gives CASSLYLDRPLHF.

This clonotype showed up just once. This sequence joins TRBV29-1 and TRBJ2-7; TRBD1 matches at 8 bases. With V trimmed by 7 bases and J by 5 bases, 4 bases remained unmatched. CDR1 is SQVTM and CDR2 is ANQGSEA in the germline V gene. This CDR3 region has 11 residues. CDR3 nucleotides: TGCAGCGCGACAGGGGACAACGAGCAGTACTTC. Translated, it gives CSATGDNEQYF.

In this sample, this clonotype turned up many times. J is TRBJ1-1 and V is TRBV25-1; tentatively, D is TRBD1 (5 bases). The CDR3 length is 15 residues. V was shortened by 2 bases and J by 3 bases, with 13 bases between the two germline ends. The germline V gene has CDR1 MGHDK and CDR2 SYGVNS. The CDR3: CASSEMGRGDTEAFF. For the CDR3, the DNA is TGTGCCAGCAGTGAAATGGGCCGAGGGGACACTGAAGCTTTCTTT.

This chain links TRBV9 with TRBJ1-1; tentative D call: TRBD1 (6 bases). The CDR3 runs to 14 residues. In germline, CDR1 is SGDLS, CDR2 YYNGEE. Trimming took off 4 bases at V and 8 bases at J, with 18 bases between the two ends. CDR3 protein: CASSLVSGGWEAFF. The DNA for the CDR3 is TGTGCCAGCAGCTTGGTGTCCGGGGGCTGGGAAGCTTTCTTT.

This chain connects TRBV15 to TRBJ1-5; 7 positions match TRBD1. Trimming took 0 bases from V and 3 from J; bases not matched to a gene: 8. CDR1 LNHNV and CDR2 YYDKDF come from the germline V gene (reference sequence). The CDR3 covers 17 residues. The CDR3 sequence: CATSRDWGGQYNQPQHF. As DNA, the CDR3 is TGTGCCACCAGCAGAGATTGGGGGGGACAGTACAATCAGCCCCAGCATTTT.

This clonotype was counted a few times. The chain carries TRBV7-9 and TRBJ2-7; 10 bases match TRBD1. CDR3 length: 17 residues. The germline V gene encodes CDR1 SEHNR and CDR2 FQNEAQ (reference sequence). V gave up 3 bases and J gave up 3 bases; unmatched junction bases: 11. CDR3 sequence reads: CASSFLYMDRGSYEQYF. Written as DNA, the CDR3 is TGTGCCAGCAGCTTTCTTTACATGGACAGGGGGAGCTACGAGCAGTACTTC.